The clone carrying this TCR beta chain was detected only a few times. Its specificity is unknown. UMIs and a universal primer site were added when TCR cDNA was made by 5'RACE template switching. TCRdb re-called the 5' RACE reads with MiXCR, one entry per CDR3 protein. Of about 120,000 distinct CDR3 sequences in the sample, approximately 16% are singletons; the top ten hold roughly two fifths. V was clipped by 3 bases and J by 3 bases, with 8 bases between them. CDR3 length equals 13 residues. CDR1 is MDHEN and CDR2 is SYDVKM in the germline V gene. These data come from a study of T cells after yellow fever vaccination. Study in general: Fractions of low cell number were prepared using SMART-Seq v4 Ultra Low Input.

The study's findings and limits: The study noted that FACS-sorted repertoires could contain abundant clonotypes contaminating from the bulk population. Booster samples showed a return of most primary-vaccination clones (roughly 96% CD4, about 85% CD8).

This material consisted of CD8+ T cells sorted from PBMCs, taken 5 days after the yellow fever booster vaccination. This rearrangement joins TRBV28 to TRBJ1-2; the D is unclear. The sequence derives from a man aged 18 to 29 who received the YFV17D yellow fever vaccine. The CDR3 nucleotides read TGTGCCAGCAGTTTGCGGCGGGACTATGGCTACACCTTC. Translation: CASSLRRDYGYTF.